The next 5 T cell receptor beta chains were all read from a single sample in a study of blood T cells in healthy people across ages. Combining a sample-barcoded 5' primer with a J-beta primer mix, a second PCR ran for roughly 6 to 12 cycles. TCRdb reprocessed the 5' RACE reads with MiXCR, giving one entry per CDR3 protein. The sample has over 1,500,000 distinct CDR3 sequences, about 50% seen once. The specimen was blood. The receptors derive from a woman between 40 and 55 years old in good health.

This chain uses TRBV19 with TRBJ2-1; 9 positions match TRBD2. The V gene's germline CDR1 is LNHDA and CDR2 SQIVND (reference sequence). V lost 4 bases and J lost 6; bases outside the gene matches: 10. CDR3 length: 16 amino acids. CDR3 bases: TGTGCCAGTAGTACCCCTTCCGGGACTAGCTTCAATGAGCAGTTCTTC. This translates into CASSTPSGTSFNEQFF. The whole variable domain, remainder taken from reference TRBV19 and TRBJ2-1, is DGGITQSPKYLFRKEGQNVTLSCEQNLNHDAMYWYRQDPGQGLRLIYYSQIVNDFQKGDIAEGYSVSREKKESFPLTVTSAQKNPTAFYLCASSTPSGTSFNEQFFGPGTRLTVL.

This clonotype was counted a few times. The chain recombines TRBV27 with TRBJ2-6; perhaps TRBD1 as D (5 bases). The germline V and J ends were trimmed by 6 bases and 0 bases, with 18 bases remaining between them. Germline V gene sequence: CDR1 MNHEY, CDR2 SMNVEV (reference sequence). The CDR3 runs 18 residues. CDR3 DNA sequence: TGTGCCAGCAGCCCACAATTTGGGGCCTACTCTGGGGCCAACGTCCTGACTTTC. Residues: CASSPQFGAYSGANVLTF.

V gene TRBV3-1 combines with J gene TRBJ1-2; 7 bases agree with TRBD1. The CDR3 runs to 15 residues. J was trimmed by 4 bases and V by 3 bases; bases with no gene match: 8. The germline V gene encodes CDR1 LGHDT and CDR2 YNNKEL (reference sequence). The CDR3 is CASSHLDRKSYGYTF. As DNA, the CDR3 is TGTGCCAGCAGCCACCTGGACAGGAAATCCTATGGCTACACCTTC.

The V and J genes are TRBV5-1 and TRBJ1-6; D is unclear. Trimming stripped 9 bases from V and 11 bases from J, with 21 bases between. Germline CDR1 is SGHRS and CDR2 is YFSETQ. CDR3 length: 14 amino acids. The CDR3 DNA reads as TGCGCCACCAACGTAGGGTCGCCAAATGCACCCCTCCACTTT. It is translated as CATNVGSPNAPLHF.

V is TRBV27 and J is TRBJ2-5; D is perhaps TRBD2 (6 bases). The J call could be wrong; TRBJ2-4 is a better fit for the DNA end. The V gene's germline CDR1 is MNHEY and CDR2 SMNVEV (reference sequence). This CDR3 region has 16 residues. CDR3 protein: CASSLSSGGWENIQYF. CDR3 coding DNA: TGTGCCAGCAGTTTATCTAGTGGGGGGTGGGAAAACATTCAGTACTTC.